The sample holds a few counts of the clone carrying this T cell receptor (beta chain). The antigen is undetermined. TCRdb reprocessed the 5' RACE reads via MiXCR and lists one record per CDR3 protein. The sample contains about 350,000 distinct CDR3 sequences, about an eighth of which appear only once. Germline CDR1 and CDR2: DFQATT and SNEGSKA (reference sequence). This CDR3 is built from 15 residues. The V gene end was trimmed by 3 bases and the J gene end by 6 bases; junction bases not matched to a gene: 10. This sample is part of a study of T-cell memory formation after mild COVID-19. Findings of the study overall: Contracting CD8+ clones were enriched in EMRA, CD4+ mainly in CM and EM. Contracting clones from day 15 to 85 had balanced CD4/CD8; later expanders favoured CD4+.

The clonotype comes from a man between 18 and 29 years old who had mild COVID-19 (a few samples of this study predate the infection). Cell type and time point are not known. Sequenced sample: PBMCs or a T cell subset sorted from them (not recorded which). This chain uses TRBV20-1 with TRBJ2-3, with 9 bases that match TRBD2. This CDR3 is CSARPVLAGPDTQYF. The CDR3 DNA sequence: TGCAGTGCTAGGCCGGTGCTAGCGGGGCCCGATACGCAGTATTTT.